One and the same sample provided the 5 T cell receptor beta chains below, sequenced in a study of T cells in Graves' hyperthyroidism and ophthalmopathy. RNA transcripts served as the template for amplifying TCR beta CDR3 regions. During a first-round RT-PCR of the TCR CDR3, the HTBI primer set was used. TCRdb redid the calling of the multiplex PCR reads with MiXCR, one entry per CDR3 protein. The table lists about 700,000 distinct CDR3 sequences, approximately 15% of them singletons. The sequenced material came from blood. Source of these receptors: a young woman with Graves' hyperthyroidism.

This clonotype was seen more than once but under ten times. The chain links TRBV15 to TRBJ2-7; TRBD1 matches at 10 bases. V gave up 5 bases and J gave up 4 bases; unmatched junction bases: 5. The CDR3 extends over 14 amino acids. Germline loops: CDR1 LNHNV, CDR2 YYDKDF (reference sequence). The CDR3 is CATSAGTGAYEQYF. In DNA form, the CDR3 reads TGTGCCACCAGCGCCGGGACAGGGGCGTACGAGCAGTACTTC.

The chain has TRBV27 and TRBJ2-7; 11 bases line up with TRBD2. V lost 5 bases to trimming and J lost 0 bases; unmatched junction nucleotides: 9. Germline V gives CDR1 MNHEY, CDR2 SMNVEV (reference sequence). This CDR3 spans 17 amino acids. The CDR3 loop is CASSVMPGTSGSYEQYF. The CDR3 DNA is TGTGCCAGCAGTGTTATGCCCGGGACTAGCGGCTCCTACGAGCAGTACTTC.

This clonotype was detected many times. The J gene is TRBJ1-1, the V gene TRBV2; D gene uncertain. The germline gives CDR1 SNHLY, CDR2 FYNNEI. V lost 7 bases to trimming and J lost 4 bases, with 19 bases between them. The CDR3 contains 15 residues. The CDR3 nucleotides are TGTGCCAGCACTTCGCGAGGGCCTGGAGTCACTGAAGCTTTCTTT. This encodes CASTSRGPGVTEAFF.

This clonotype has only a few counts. In DNA form, the CDR3 reads TGCAGTGCTCCTAAAGCGGGGATCTCCTACAATGAGCAGTTCTTC. It yields the protein CSAPKAGISYNEQFF. The chain joins TRBV20-1 to TRBJ2-1, with 7 bases matching TRBD2. Trimming took 5 bases from V and 0 from J; bases not matched to a gene: 7. Germline assignment: CDR1 DFQATT and CDR2 SNEGSKA (reference sequence). This CDR3 is built from 15 residues.

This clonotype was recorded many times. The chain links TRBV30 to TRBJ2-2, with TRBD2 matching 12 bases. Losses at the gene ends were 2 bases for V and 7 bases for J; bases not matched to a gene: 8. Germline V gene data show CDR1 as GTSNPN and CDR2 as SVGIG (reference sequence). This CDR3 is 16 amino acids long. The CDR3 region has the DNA TGTGCCTGGAGTTCCCGACTAGCGGGAGAAGTCGGGGAGCTGTTTTTT. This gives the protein CAWSSRLAGEVGELFF. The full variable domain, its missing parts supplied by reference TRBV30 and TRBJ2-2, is SQTIHQWPATLVQPVGSPLSLECTVEGTSNPNLYWYRQAAGRGLQLLFYSVGIGQISSEVPQNLSASRPQDRQFILSSKKLLLSDSGFYLCAWSSRLAGEVGELFFGEGSRLTVL.